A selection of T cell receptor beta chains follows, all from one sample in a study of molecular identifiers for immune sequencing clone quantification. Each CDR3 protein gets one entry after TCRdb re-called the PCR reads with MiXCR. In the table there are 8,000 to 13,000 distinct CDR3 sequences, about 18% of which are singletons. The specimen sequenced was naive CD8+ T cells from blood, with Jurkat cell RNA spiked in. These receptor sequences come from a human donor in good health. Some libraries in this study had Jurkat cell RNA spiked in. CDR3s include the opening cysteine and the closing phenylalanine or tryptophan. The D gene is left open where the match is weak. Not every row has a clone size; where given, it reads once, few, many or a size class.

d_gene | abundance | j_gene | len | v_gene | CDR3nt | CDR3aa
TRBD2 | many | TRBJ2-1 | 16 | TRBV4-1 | TGCGCCAGCAGCTTGCGACTAGCGGGAGATTATGGTGAGCAGTTCTTC | CASSLRLAGDYGEQFF
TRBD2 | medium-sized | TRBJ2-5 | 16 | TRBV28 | TGTGCCAGCAGTTTACCGACTAGCGCCGATGGGGGGACCCAGTACTTC | CASSLPTSADGGTQYF
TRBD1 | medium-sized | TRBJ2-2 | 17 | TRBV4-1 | TGCGCCAGCAGCCAACCTCCGGGGACAGGTGACACCGGGGAGCTGTTTTTT | CASSQPPGTGDTGELFF
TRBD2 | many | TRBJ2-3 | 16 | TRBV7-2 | TGTGCCAGCAGGAGTGGGACTAGCGGGCCAACAGATACGCAGTATTTT | CASRSGTSGPTDTQYF
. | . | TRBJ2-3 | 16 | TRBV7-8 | TGTGCCAGCAGGAGCGGCCAGCCGGGAACCACAGATACGCAGTATTTT | CASRSGQPGTTDTQYF
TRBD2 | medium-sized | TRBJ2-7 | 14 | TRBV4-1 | TGCGCCAGCAGCCAGTCTAGCGGAGACTACGAGCAGTACTTC | CASSQSSGDYEQYF
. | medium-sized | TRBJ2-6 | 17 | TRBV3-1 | TGTGCCAGCAGCTCCCACGGGGCGGGCTCTGGGGCCAACGTCCTGACTTTC | CASSSHGAGSGANVLTF
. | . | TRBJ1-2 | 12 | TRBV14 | TGTGCCAGCAGCCAAAAAGACTATGGCTACACCTTC | CASSQKDYGYTF
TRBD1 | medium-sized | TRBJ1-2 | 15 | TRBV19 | TGTGCCAGTAGTTTCACGACAGGGGGGGGCTATGGCTACACCTTC | CASSFTTGGGYGYTF
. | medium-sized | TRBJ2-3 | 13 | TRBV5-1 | TGCGCCAGCAGCTTTGAGCGAAGGGATACGCAGTATTTT | CASSFERRDTQYF
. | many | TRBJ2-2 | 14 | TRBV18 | TGTGCCAGCTCAGACAGATTGAACACCGGGGAGCTGTTTTTT | CASSDRLNTGELFF
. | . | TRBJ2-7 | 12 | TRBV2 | TGTGCCAGCAGTGAGCGGAGTTACGAGCAGTACTTC | CASSERSYEQYF
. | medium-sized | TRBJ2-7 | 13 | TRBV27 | TGTGCCAGCAGTCCCCGGACAGTCTACGAGCAGTACTTC | CASSPRTVYEQYF
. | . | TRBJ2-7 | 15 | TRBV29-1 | TGCAGCGTTGTACGATTAGATACAGGCTCCTACGAGCAGTACTTC | CSVVRLDTGSYEQYF
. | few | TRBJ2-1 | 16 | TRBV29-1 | TGCAGCGTTGAAGATTGGGGGGTGCGCTCGGGCAATGAGCAGTTCTTC | CSVEDWGVRSGNEQFF
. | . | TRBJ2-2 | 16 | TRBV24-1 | TGTGCCACCAGTGATTTCACCACCGTCAACACCGGGGAGCTGTTTTTT | CATSDFTTVNTGELFF
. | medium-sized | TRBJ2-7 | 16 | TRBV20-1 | TGCAGTGCTAGCGATCGAAGTGACAGGAGGTCCTACGAGCAGTACTTC | CSASDRSDRRSYEQYF
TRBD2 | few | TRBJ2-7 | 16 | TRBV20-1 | TGCAGTGCTAGAGATGTCAGGACTAGCGTCACCTACGAGCAGTACTTC | CSARDVRTSVTYEQYF
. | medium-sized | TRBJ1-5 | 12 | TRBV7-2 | TGTGCCAGCAGCCAAGGGGGGTTGCCCCAGCATTTT | CASSQGGLPQHF
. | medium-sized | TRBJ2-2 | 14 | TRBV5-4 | TGTGCCAGCAGCCCCGGGACCACTACCGGGGAGCTGTTTTTT | CASSPGTTTGELFF
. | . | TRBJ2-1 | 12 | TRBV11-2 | TGTGCCAGCAGCTTAGTCAGGAATGAGCAGTTCTTC | CASSLVRNEQFF
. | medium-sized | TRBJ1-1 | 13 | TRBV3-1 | TGTGCCAGCAGCAAGGGACACAACACTGAAGCTTTCTTT | CASSKGHNTEAFF
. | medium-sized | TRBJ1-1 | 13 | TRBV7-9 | TGTGCCAGCAGCTTATCCGGGGCAGAGAGGGCTTTCTTT | CASSLSGAERAFF
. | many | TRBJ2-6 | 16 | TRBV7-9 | TGTGCCAGCAGCTTAATACTAGCCTCTGGGGCCAACGTCCTGACTTTC | CASSLILASGANVLTF